A single sample gave rise to the 8 T cell receptor beta chains below, sequenced in a study of cytomegalovirus exposure and HLA in healthy donors. PCR amplification relied on 60 Vbeta primers (plus 13 Jbeta primers). This table comes from immunoSEQ multiplex PCR, and its TCRdb copy is limited to in-frame clones, with some not included. The listing contains more than 95,000 clones. Sequencing used PBMCs. The receptors originated from a man aged 18 to 29 in good health and CMV-seronegative.

The J gene is TRBJ1-1, the V gene TRBV5-6; the D is unclear. From germline, CDR1 is SGHDT and CDR2 YYEEEE. Deletions cut 4 bases from V and 1 base from J, with 14 bases between. The CDR3 runs to 15 residues. This CDR3 is CASSLPTFPNTEAFF. CDR3 nucleotides: TGTGCCAGCAGCCTACCGACATTCCCGAACACTGAAGCTTTCTTT.

V and J are TRBV5-6 and TRBJ1-2; TRBD1 is a possible D gene (6 bases). The CDR3 is 14 residues long. In germline, CDR1 is SGHDT, CDR2 YYEEEE. V was pared by 4 bases and J by 3 bases, with 13 bases between. CDR3 nucleotide sequence: TGTGCCAGCAGCACTGGACAGCGAGACTATGGCTACACCTTC. Amino acid sequence: CASSTGQRDYGYTF. Variable domain in full (rest from reference TRBV5-6 and TRBJ1-2): DAGVTQSPTHLIKTRGQQVTLRCSPKSGHDTVSWYQQALGQGPQFIFQYYEEEERQRGNFPDRFSGHQFPNYSSELNVNALLLGDSALYLCASSTGQRDYGYTFGSGTRLTVV.

V gene TRBV9 combines with J gene TRBJ2-2, with D perhaps TRBD2 (5 bases). V dropped 0 bases and J dropped 2 bases, with 11 bases sitting between them. In germline, CDR1 is SGDLS, CDR2 YYNGEE. This CDR3 has 16 residues. Here the CDR3 reads CASSVVGGGNTGELFF. The CDR3 DNA sequence: TGTGCCAGCAGCGTAGTAGGCGGAGGAAACACCGGGGAGCTGTTTTTT. Full variable domain (rest looked up from reference TRBV9 and TRBJ2-2): DSGVTQTPKHLITATGQRVTLRCSPRSGDLSVYWYQQSLDQGLQFLIQYYNGEERAKGNILERFSAQQFPDLHSELNLSSLELGDSALYFCASSVVGGGNTGELFFGEGSRLTVL.

The CDR3 reads CASSGMPGQVEKLFF. The CDR3 nucleotides are TGTGCCAGCAGTGGAATGCCGGGACAGGTAGAAAAACTGTTTTTT. J is TRBJ1-4 and V is TRBV6-1, with 8 bases identical to TRBD1. Unmatched junction bases numbered 9, after V lost 4 bases and J lost 8 bases. CDR1 MNHNS and CDR2 SASEGT come from the germline V gene. The CDR3 runs 15 residues.

This chain joins TRBV28 and TRBJ1-1, with D tentatively TRBD1 (6 bases). Looked up from germline, CDR1 is MDHEN and CDR2 is SYDVKM. V lost 6 bases to trimming and J lost 3 bases, with 14 bases between them. CDR3 length: 14 residues. CDR3 sequence reads: CASRPQGFYTEAFF. The CDR3 bases are TGTGCCAGCAGGCCTCAGGGGTTTTACACTGAAGCTTTCTTT.

This chain joins TRBV28 and TRBJ1-3; D uncertain. V shed 3 bases and J shed 8 bases, with 11 bases lying between them. Germline V gene sequence: CDR1 MDHEN, CDR2 SYDVKM. The CDR3 is made up of 13 amino acids. CDR3 loop: CASSFLFTDTIYF. In nucleotides, the CDR3 is TGTGCCAGCAGTTTCTTGTTTACAGACACCATATATTTT.

The chain carries TRBV6-1 and TRBJ2-7; D unclear. Germline-derived CDR1 and CDR2 are MNHNS and SASEGT. This CDR3 has 14 amino acids. V was clipped by 3 bases and J by 1 base, with 10 bases between them. This chain's CDR3 is CASSDRIKSYEQYF. Written as DNA, the CDR3 is TGTGCCAGCAGTGACAGAATCAAGTCCTACGAGCAGTACTTC.

This sequence joins TRBV30 and TRBJ2-1; TRBD2 is a possible D gene (6 bases). Germline CDR1 reads GTSNPN; CDR2 reads SVGIG (reference sequence). V lost 1 base, J lost 6 bases, and 16 bases lay in between. This CDR3 comprises 15 residues. The CDR3 sequence is CAWSGTGLPSNEQFF. CDR3 DNA: TGTGCCTGGAGTGGTACGGGACTGCCGTCCAATGAGCAGTTCTTC.